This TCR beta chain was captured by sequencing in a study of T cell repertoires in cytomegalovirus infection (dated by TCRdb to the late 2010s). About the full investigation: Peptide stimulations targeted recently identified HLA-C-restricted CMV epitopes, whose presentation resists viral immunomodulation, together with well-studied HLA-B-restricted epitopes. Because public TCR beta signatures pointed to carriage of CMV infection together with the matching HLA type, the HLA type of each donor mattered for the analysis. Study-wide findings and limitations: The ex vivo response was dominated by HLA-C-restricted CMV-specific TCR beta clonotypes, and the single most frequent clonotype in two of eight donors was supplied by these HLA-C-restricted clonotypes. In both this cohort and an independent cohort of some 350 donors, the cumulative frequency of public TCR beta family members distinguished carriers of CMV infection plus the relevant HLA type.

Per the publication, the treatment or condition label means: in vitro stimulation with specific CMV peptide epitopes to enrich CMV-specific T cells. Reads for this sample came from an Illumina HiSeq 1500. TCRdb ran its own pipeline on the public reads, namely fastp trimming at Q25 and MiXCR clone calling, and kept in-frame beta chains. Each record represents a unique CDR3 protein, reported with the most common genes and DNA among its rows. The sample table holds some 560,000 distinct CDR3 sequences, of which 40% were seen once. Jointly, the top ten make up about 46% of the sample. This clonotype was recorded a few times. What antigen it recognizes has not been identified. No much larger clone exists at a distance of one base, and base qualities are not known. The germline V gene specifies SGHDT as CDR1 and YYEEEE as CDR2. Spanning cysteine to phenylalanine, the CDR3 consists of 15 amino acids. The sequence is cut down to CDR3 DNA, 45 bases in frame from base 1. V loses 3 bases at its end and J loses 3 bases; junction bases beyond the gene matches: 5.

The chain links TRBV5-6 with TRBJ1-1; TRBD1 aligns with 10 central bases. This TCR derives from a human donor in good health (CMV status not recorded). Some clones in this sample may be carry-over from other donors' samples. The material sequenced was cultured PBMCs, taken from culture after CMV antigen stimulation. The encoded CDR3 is CASSWDRGSDTEAFF. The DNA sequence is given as TGTGCCAGCAGCTGGGACAGGGGATCGGACACTGAAGCTTTCTTT.